The sequence of this T cell receptor (beta chain) was determined in a study of vaccination and CD4 T cells after COVID-19. There are 13 residues in the CDR3. V lost 3 bases to trimming and J lost 8 bases, with 13 bases between them. Germline CDR1 MNHEY, CDR2 SMNVEV (reference sequence). Noted treatment: approximately 10-day PBMC culture with coronavirus spike peptide pools or control peptides (ViraFEST assay). The unexposed donor provided CD4+ T cells, which were taken before the COVID-19 pandemic (2011-2018). An Oncomine TCR Beta short-read assay was used to sequence the DNA from cultured CD4+ T cells. TCRdb independently ran MiXCR on the PCR reads; one entry per CDR3 protein. This sample carries several thousand distinct CDR3 sequences, more than 20% of them seen once, and the ten largest clones take under 30%. This clonotype turned up a few times. Its antigen is as yet unknown.

Sequencing was done on a sample of CD4+ T cells from blood, cultured in vitro. This sequence was found in a human donor in good health. The J gene is TRBJ1-2, the V gene TRBV27; TRBD1 might be the D (5 bases). The DNA for the CDR3 is TGTGCCAGCAGTTTCGATGGGGCGACGGGCTACACCTTC. Its translation: CASSFDGATGYTF.